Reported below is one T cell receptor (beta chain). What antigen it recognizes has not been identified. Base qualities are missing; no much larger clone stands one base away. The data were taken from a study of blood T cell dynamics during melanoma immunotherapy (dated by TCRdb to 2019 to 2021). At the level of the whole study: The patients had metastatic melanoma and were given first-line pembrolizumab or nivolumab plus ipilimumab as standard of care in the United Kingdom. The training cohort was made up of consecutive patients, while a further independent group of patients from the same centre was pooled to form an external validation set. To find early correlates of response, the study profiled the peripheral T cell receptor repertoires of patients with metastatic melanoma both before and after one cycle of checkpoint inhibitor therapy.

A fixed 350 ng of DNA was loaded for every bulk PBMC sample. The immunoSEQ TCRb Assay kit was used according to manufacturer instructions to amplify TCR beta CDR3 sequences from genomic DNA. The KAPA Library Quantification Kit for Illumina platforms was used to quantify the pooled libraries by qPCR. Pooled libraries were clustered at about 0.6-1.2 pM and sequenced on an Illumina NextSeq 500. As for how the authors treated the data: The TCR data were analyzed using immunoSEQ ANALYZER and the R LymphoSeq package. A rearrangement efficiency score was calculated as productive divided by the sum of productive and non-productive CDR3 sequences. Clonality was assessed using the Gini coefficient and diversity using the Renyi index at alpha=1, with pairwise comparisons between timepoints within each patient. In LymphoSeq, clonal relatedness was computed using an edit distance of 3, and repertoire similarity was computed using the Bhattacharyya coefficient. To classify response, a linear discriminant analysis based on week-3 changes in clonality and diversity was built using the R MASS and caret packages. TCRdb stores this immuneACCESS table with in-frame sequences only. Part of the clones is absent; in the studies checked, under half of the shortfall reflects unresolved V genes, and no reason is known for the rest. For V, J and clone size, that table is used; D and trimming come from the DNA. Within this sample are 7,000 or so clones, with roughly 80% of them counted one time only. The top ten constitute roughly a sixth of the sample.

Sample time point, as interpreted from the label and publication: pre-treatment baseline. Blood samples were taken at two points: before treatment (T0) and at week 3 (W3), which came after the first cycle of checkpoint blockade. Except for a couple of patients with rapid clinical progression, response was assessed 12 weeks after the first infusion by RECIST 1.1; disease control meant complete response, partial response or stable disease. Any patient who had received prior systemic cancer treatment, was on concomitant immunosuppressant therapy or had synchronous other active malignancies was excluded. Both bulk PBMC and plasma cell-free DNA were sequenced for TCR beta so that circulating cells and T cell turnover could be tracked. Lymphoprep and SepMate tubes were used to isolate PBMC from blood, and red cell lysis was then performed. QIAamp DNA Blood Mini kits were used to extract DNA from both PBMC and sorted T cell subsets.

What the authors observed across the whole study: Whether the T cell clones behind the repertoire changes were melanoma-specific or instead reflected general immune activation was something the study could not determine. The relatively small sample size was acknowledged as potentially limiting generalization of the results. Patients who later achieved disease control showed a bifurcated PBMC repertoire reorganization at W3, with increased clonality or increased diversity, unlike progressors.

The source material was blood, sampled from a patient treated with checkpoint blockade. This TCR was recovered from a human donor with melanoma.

The CDR3 region reads CASSLTAGREQYF. The DNA sequence reads TGCGCCAGCAGCTTAACGGCAGGGAGGGAGCAGTACTTC. This chain joins TRBV5-1 to TRBJ2-5; TRBD2 lines up with 7 middle nucleotides. The germline V gene yields SGHRS for CDR1 and YFSETQ for CDR2. For this chain, trimming is 2 bases at the V end and 11 bases at the J end, and the number of junction bases without a gene match is 9. The CDR3, cysteine through phenylalanine, is 13 amino acids long. The kept DNA is CDR3 alone, 39 bases in frame from the first base.